This entry concerns a single T cell receptor beta chain. This entry is derived from a study of blood T cell repertoires in COVID-19. Study summary: T cells, B-cell-depleted T cells, or PBMCs provided the cDNA or gDNA that served as material.

The CDR3 totals 13 residues. After removal of 5 bases from V and 4 bases from J, the junction contained 3 bases not matched to a gene. Looked up from germline, CDR1 is SGHTA and CDR2 is FQGNSA. Repertoires were generated with immunoSEQ multiplex PCR, while TCRdb's copy carries only in-frame clones and drops some. The table records tens of thousands of clones, over 80% of them present only once. Sequences were obtained from peripheral blood. The TCR comes from a human donor in a cohort sampled during active COVID-19. The J gene is TRBJ2-3, the V gene TRBV7-2; the match to TRBD1 covers 7 bases. The CDR3 nucleotides read TGTGCCAGCAGCAGGGGGCGGGCAGATACGCAGTATTTT. Its protein product is CASSRGRADTQYF.